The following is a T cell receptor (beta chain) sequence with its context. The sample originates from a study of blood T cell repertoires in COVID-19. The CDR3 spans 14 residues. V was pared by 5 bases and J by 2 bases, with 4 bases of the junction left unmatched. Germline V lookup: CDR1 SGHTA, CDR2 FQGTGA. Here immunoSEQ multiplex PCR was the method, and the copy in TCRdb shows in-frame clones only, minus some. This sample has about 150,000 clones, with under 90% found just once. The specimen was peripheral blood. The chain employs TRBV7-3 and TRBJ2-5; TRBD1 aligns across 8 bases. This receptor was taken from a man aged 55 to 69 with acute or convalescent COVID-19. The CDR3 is CASSPGQGQETQYF. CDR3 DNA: TGTGCCAGCAGCCCAGGACAGGGACAAGAGACCCAGTACTTC.